The text below deals with one T cell receptor beta chain. This clone has only one observation. No antigen is known for it. No base qualities exist here, and no much larger clone lies one base off it. These data belong to a study of blood T cell repertoires in COVID-19 (dated by TCRdb to the early 2020s). For the wider study: Samples from collaborators originated in the United States, Italy and Spain and spanned both the acute and convalescent phases of COVID-19. The prospective study material was composed of cDNA or gDNA derived from T cells, B-cell-depleted T cells, or PBMCs. Subjects who had been exposed to COVID-19, were actively infected with it, or had recovered from it provided the deeply sampled blood TCRbeta repertoires that made up the dataset. The repertoires were released in a freely available public database intended as a resource for research on the immune response to SARS-CoV-2. Samples were obtained from the ongoing ImmuneRACE study (first 160 participants) and from roughly 1,300 subjects provided by 6 global collaborators. The sample metadata nearly always contained a de-identified subject ID, COVID-19 status, age in years and sex. HLA class I and class II types, where available, came from metadata supplied by the sample provider rather than from assay-based typing. Here is what the overall study found, with its caveats: The amount of clinical and demographic metadata varied by source and participant and was provided uncurated.

Spanning cysteine to phenylalanine, the CDR3 consists of 12 amino acids. The only DNA kept is the CDR3, 36 bases in frame from the first base. The germline V gene encodes CDR1 LNHNV and CDR2 YYDKDF (reference sequence). V is clipped by 6 bases and J by 4 bases, and the sequence between their germline boundaries is 10 bases long. TCRbeta CDR3 regions were amplified from genomic DNA using the immunoSEQ Assay, a bias-controlled multiplex PCR. The published analysis was carried out like this. The number of nucleated cells in each sample was estimated from the amplification of reference gene primers within the assay. To quantify the absolute abundance of each unique TCRbeta CDR3 rearrangement, sequence reads were collapsed and filtered. For each sample, productive Simpson clonality was calculated as the square root of Simpson's diversity index over productive rearrangements. TCRdb limited this immuneACCESS table to in-frame rearrangements with V and J called. A share of clones is missing; checked studies link under half to unresolved V genes, and the rest is unexplained. That table supplies the V and J calls and clone size; D and trimming were determined from the DNA. This sample has fewer than 100,000 clones in its table, and roughly 80% of those were observed once. Together, the top ten hold 10% to 13% of the sample.

Each collaborating institution followed its own protocols to collect whole blood in K2EDTA tubes. Collaborator samples were shipped for TCRbeta analysis as frozen whole blood, isolated PBMCs, or DNA extracted from either sample type. The TCR comes from a woman aged 70-85 years with acute or convalescent COVID-19. Sequencing input: peripheral blood. The chain joins TRBV15 to TRBJ2-7; the D gene is not confidently resolved. CDR3 loop: CATSSSRYEQYF. In nucleotides, the sequence is TGTGCCACCAGTTCCTCGCGATACGAGCAGTACTTC.